This T cell receptor (beta chain) was retrieved from a study of cytomegalovirus exposure and HLA in healthy donors. Study as a whole: Unique TCRs from HLA-typed donors, around 79 million of them, were held in an early data release. Study results and caveats: A few chains linked to CMV were shown in vitro to be specific for CMV antigens. The study designated 160 or so TCR beta chains cytomegalovirus-associated.

Losses at the gene ends were 6 bases for V and 6 bases for J; bases not matched to a gene: 4. The germline gives CDR1 ENHRY, CDR2 SYGVKD. The CDR3 consists of 13 residues. On this clone: Its antigen is currently unknown.

Donors counted as nominally healthy when sampled, yet unrecorded immune exposures were likely. The PCR contained 60 Vbeta and 13 Jbeta primers. TCRdb's table, derived via immunoSEQ multiplex PCR, lists solely in-frame clones and lacks some. The sample includes 100,000 to 150,000 clones, 75% to 85% of them seen just once. The V call is TRBV10-3, the J call TRBJ1-1; 10 bases fit TRBD1. This TCR was sampled from a male donor in good health and CMV-seronegative. The sequencing sample was made of PBMCs. CDR3 coding DNA: TGTGCCATCAGATTGGGGACAGGGGCTGAAGCTTTCTTT. Translating it yields CAIRLGTGAEAFF.